Listed here are 24 T cell receptor beta chains from one sample, sequenced in a study of shared clonotypes between healthy human individuals. Data came from immunoSEQ multiplex PCR; TCRdb stores just in-frame clones and leaves some out. There are millions of clones in the sample; roughly 92% occur only once, and 0.13% to 0.15% lies in the top ten. Material for sequencing was naive CD4+ T cells sorted from blood. The subset: CD45RA+ positively selected. The receptors derive from a man younger than 30 in good health.

The J gene is TRBJ2-6, the V gene TRBV4-1, with TRBD1 identical over 8 bases. The germline V gene has CDR1 MGHRA and CDR2 YSYEKL. The CDR3 has 16 amino acids. V was clipped by 4 bases and J by 2 bases; unmatched bases: 4. The CDR3, as DNA: TGCGCCAGCAGCCCTCAACAGGGGGCTGGGGCCAACGTCCTGACTTTC. Protein sequence: CASSPQQGAGANVLTF.

This chain links TRBV6-6 with TRBJ2-1; 11 positions agree with TRBD2. Germline loops: CDR1 MNHNY, CDR2 SVGAGI (reference sequence). The V segment lost 2 bases and the J segment 7 bases; nucleotides outside the gene matches: 4. This CDR3 region has 15 residues. This CDR3 is CASSYGSGRGNEQFF. Written as DNA, the CDR3 is TGTGCCAGCAGTTACGGTAGCGGGAGGGGTAATGAGCAGTTCTTC.

The chain combines TRBV5-1 with TRBJ2-3; 11 bases are a match to TRBD2. With V trimmed by 0 bases and J by 4 bases, 7 bases remained unmatched. Germline CDR1 is SGHRS and CDR2 is YFSETQ. The CDR3 spans 17 residues. For the CDR3, the DNA is TGCGCCAGCAGCTTGGCCGAAGGGACTAGCGGAGCAGATACGCAGTATTTT. It yields the protein CASSLAEGTSGADTQYF.

The chain links TRBV4-1 to TRBJ2-1, with TRBD2 identical over 8 bases. With V trimmed by 2 bases and J by 2 bases, 8 bases remained unmatched. CDR1 and CDR2 (germline): MGHRA, YSYEKL. The CDR3 sequence is 17 residues long. The DNA of the CDR3 is TGCGCCAGCAGCCAACCCCTAACCGGGGGGGCCTACAATGAGCAGTTCTTC. Translating gives CASSQPLTGGAYNEQFF.

The V and J genes are TRBV19 and TRBJ2-3; weak D call: TRBD2 (6 bases). In germline, CDR1 is LNHDA, CDR2 SQIVND (reference sequence). Trimming took off 10 bases at V and 0 bases at J, with 17 bases between the two ends. The CDR3 covers 15 residues. The CDR3 spells CANSGRTTSTDTQYF. Here the CDR3 DNA reads TGTGCCAACTCGGGACGGACTACTAGCACAGATACGCAGTATTTT.

A few counts support this clone. This rearrangement joins TRBV29-1 to TRBJ1-1; D remains ambiguous. This CDR3 contains 12 residues. The V end was cut by 1 base, the J end by 3 bases, with 6 bases between. Germline CDR1 is SQVTM and CDR2 is ANQGSEA. In DNA, the CDR3 is TGCAGCGTTGAAGGGAGCGACACTGAAGCTTTCTTT. It specifies CSVEGSDTEAFF.

This clone came up once. V usage is TRBV5-1 and J usage is TRBJ2-3, with 7 bases aligning to TRBD2. J was trimmed by 3 bases and V by 4 bases; bases with no gene match: 5. Germline CDR1 reads SGHRS; CDR2 reads YFSETQ. CDR3 size: 14 residues. The CDR3 nucleotides are TGCGCCAGCAGCGTTGTGGGGGGGACAGATACGCAGTATTTT. This translates into CASSVVGGTDTQYF. The full variable domain, in which reference TRBV5-1 and TRBJ2-3 provide the parts outside the CDR3, is KAGVTQTPRYLIKTRGQQVTLSCSPISGHRSVSWYQQTPGQGLQFLFEYFSETQRNKGNFPGRFSGRQFSNSRSEMNVSTLELGDSALYLCASSVVGGTDTQYFGPGTRLTVL.

With respect to this clone: The junction shows a germline mismatch at one end, possibly a read error. V and J are TRBV2 and TRBJ1-4; D is uncertain. Germline CDR1 is SNHLY and CDR2 is FYNNEI. This CDR3 is built from 12 residues. CDR3 amino acids: CASSGENGKLFF. Here the CDR3 DNA reads TGTGCCAGCTCGGGCGAAAATGGAAAACTGTTTTTT.

This chain uses TRBV5-1 with TRBJ1-1; D uncertain. The CDR3 spans 13 residues. CDR1 and CDR2 from the germline V gene are SGHRS and YFSETQ. The V and J ends lost 8 bases and 6 bases respectively, with 17 bases between them. The CDR3 loop is CASNRSPESEAFF. Here the CDR3 DNA reads TGCGCCAGTAATAGGAGCCCAGAATCTGAAGCTTTCTTT.

The rearrangement uses TRBV7-2 and TRBJ2-1; perhaps TRBD2 as D (5 bases). With 6 bases removed from V and 7 bases from J, the gap between germline ends came to 13 bases. Germline V lookup: CDR1 SGHTA, CDR2 FQGNSA. The CDR3 is 13 amino acids. CDR3: CASRSLGRNEQFF. DNA for the CDR3: TGTGCCAGCAGATCACTAGGGCGGAATGAGCAGTTCTTC.

This chain joins TRBV5-1 and TRBJ1-1, with TRBD1 matching 8 bases. From germline, CDR1 is SGHRS and CDR2 YFSETQ. This CDR3 has 15 amino acids. V shed 3 bases, J shed 5 bases, and the junction held 9 bases outside the gene matches. CDR3 amino acids: CASSSLQGEGTEAFF. CDR3 in DNA: TGCGCCAGCAGCTCATTACAGGGGGAAGGTACTGAAGCTTTCTTT.

About this clone itself: Other DNA sequences in this specimen translate into the identical CDR3. The chain is built from TRBV7-9 and TRBJ2-3; D gene unclear. This CDR3 has 12 amino acids. The V gene's germline CDR1 is SEHNR and CDR2 FQNEAQ (reference sequence). Trimming took 5 bases from V and 1 from J, leaving 4 bases between them. This CDR3 reads CASSPGTDTQYF. CDR3 nucleotides: TGTGCCAGCAGCCCCGGCACAGATACGCAGTATTTT.

V is TRBV7-3 and J is TRBJ2-2; D unclear. Germline-derived CDR1 and CDR2 are SGHTA and FQGTGA. The V and J ends lost 5 bases and 4 bases respectively, with 17 bases between them. This CDR3 has 16 residues. CDR3 amino acids: CASSHKAVRSTGELFF. Written as DNA, the CDR3 is TGTGCCAGCAGCCATAAAGCCGTCAGGAGCACCGGGGAGCTGTTTTTT.

The chain is built from TRBV9 and TRBJ2-3; D is undetermined. The CDR3 spans 15 residues. Germline V gene data show CDR1 as SGDLS and CDR2 as YYNGEE. The V end was cut by 1 base, the J end by 2 bases, with 11 bases between. The chain's CDR3 is CASSVKGFITDTQYF. CDR3 coding DNA: TGTGCCAGCAGCGTAAAGGGATTCATCACAGATACGCAGTATTTT.

CDR3 amino acids: CASKYTQGMNTEAFF. CDR3 nucleotides: TGTGCCAGCAAGTACACCCAGGGGATGAACACTGAAGCTTTCTTT. The chain carries TRBV6-1 and TRBJ1-1; D may be TRBD1 (6 bases). CDR3 length: 15 amino acids. Germline CDR1 reads MNHNS; CDR2 reads SASEGT. V lost 7 bases and J lost 0, with 15 bases in between.

The rearrangement links TRBV7-2 to TRBJ1-2; 9 bases map to TRBD1. CDR1 is SGHTA and CDR2 is FQGNSA in the germline V gene. The CDR3 covers 13 residues. J gave up 9 bases and V 3 bases, and 5 bases lay outside the gene matches. CDR3 DNA: TGTGCCAGCAGCTTGGACAGGGGCGGGAGCTACACCTTC. Its translation is CASSLDRGGSYTF.

V usage is TRBV10-3 and J usage is TRBJ1-1; unclear D gene. Per germline, CDR1 ENHRY and CDR2 SYGVKD. There are 14 residues in the CDR3. V was clipped by 8 bases and J by 0 bases, with 13 bases between them. The CDR3: CAISPDALNTEAFF. CDR3 bases: TGTGCCATCTCGCCGGACGCTTTGAACACTGAAGCTTTCTTT.

As concerns this clone: Other DNA sequences from this sample encode an identical CDR3 as well. The rearrangement uses TRBV4-1 and TRBJ2-3; D not certain. Germline assignment: CDR1 MGHRA and CDR2 YSYEKL. V shed 0 bases and J shed 5 bases, with 6 bases lying between them. CDR3 length: 13 amino acids. The CDR3 sequence is CASSQDPGDTQYF. The CDR3 region has the DNA TGCGCCAGCAGCCAAGATCCTGGAGATACGCAGTATTTT.

V and J are TRBV27 and TRBJ1-3; D is ambiguous. CDR1 is MNHEY, CDR2 SMNVEV, per germline (reference sequence). Trimming stripped 0 bases from V and 2 bases from J, with 11 bases between. This CDR3 is 16 amino acids long. The CDR3 DNA reads as TGTGCCAGCAGTTTATCCGGACGATTAACTGGAAACACCATATATTTT. Translation gives CASSLSGRLTGNTIYF.

This chain uses TRBV2 with TRBJ1-6; TRBD1 agrees at 7 bases. With 2 bases clipped from V and 10 bases from J, the junction kept 11 bases outside the gene matches. CDR1 and CDR2 from the germline V gene are SNHLY and FYNNEI. The CDR3 covers 16 residues. CDR3 in amino acids: CASSEMLQGIRSPLHF. In DNA, the CDR3 is TGTGCCAGCAGTGAAATGTTACAGGGGATCCGGTCACCCCTCCACTTT.

The chain links TRBV5-1 to TRBJ2-3; D is uncertain. The CDR3 is 14 amino acids. Trimming cost V 0 bases and J 7 bases, with 12 bases left between them. Per germline, CDR1 SGHRS and CDR2 YFSETQ. CDR3 in amino acids: CASSLDGLLYTQYF. In DNA form, the CDR3 reads TGCGCCAGCAGCTTGGACGGGCTGTTATATACGCAGTATTTT. The full variable domain, completed using reference TRBV5-1 and TRBJ2-3, is KAGVTQTPRYLIKTRGQQVTLSCSPISGHRSVSWYQQTPGQGLQFLFEYFSETQRNKGNFPGRFSGRQFSNSRSEMNVSTLELGDSALYLCASSLDGLLYTQYFGPGTRLTVL.

The rearrangement uses TRBV10-3 and TRBJ2-7; 7 nucleotides align to TRBD1. This CDR3 has 15 residues. The V gene end was trimmed by 0 bases and the J gene end by 5 bases; junction bases not matched to a gene: 7. CDR1 and CDR2 from the germline V gene are ENHRY and SYGVKD. The CDR3 reads CAISESGQAADEQYF. The CDR3 bases are TGTGCCATCAGTGAGTCAGGACAGGCAGCTGACGAGCAGTACTTC.

The chain employs TRBV10-3 and TRBJ2-5, with 12 bases that match TRBD2. Germline V gene data show CDR1 as ENHRY and CDR2 as SYGVKD. This CDR3 region has 16 residues. The junction had 6 bases not matched to a gene; V was cut back by 3 bases and J by 4 bases. The CDR3 DNA reads as TGTGCCATCAGTGACCTAGCGGGGGGGCGAGGAGAGACCCAGTACTTC. Protein: CAISDLAGGRGETQYF.

This rearrangement joins TRBV10-1 to TRBJ1-6, with D possibly being TRBD1 (5 bases). Trimming shortened V by 3 bases and J by 5 bases, and 14 bases separated the two germline ends. CDR1 is WNHNN, CDR2 SYGVQD, per germline (reference sequence). This CDR3 spans 16 amino acids. The CDR3 sequence: CASSERQPGDNSPLHF. As DNA, the CDR3 is TGCGCCAGCAGTGAAAGACAGCCCGGGGATAATTCACCCCTCCACTTT.